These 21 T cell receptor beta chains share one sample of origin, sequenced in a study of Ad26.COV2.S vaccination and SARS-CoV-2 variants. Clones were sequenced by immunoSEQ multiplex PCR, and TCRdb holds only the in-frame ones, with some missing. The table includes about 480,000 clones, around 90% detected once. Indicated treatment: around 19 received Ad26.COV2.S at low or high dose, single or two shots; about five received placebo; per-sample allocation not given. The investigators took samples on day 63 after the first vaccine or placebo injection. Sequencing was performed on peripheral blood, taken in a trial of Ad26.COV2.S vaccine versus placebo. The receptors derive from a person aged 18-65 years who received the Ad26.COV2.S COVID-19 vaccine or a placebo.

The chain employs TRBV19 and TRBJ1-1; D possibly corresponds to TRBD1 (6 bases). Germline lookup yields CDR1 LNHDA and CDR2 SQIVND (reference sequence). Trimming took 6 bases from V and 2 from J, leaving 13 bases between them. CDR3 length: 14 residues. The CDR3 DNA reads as TGTGCCAGTAGCCTTCAGGGGAGAAACACTGAAGCTTTCTTT. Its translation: CASSLQGRNTEAFF.

DNA of the CDR3: TGTGCCAGCAGAGGAGGGGAGGGCTATGGCTACACCTTC. This sequence encodes CASRGGEGYGYTF. This sequence joins TRBV6-5 and TRBJ1-2; D might be TRBD1 (5 bases). The CDR3 sequence is 13 residues long. Trimming stripped 6 bases from V and 4 bases from J, with 12 bases between. Germline V gene lookup returns CDR1 MNHEY and CDR2 SVGAGI.

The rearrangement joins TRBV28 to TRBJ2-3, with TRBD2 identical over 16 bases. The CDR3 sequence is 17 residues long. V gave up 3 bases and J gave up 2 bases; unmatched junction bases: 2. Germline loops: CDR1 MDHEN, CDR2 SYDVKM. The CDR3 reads CASSLGLAGGYTDTQYF. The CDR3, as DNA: TGTGCCAGCAGTTTGGGACTAGCGGGAGGGTACACAGATACGCAGTATTTT.

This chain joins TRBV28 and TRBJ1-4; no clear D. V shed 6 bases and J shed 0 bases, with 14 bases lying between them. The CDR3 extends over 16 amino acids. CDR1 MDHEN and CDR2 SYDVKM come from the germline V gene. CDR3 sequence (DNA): TGTGCCAGCAGCCTAGCCCAAAGCGCAACTAATGAAAAACTGTTTTTT. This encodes CASSLAQSATNEKLFF.

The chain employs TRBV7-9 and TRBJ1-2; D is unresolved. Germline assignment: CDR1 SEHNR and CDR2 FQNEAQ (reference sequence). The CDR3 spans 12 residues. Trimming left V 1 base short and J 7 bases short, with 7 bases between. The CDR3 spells CASSLEGSGYTF. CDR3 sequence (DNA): TGTGCCAGCAGCTTAGAAGGGAGTGGCTACACCTTC.

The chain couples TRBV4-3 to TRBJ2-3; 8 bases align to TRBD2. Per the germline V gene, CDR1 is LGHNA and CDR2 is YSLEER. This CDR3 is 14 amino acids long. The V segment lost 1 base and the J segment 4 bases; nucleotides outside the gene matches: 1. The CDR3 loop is CASSQAGGPDTQYF. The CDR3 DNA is TGCGCCAGCAGCCAAGCGGGAGGGCCAGATACGCAGTATTTT.

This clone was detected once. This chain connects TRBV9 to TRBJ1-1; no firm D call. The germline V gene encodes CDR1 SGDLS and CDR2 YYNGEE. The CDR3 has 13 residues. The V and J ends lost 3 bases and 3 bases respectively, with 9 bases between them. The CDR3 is CASSGGIHTEAFF. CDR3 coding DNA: TGTGCCAGCAGCGGAGGGATCCACACTGAAGCTTTCTTT.

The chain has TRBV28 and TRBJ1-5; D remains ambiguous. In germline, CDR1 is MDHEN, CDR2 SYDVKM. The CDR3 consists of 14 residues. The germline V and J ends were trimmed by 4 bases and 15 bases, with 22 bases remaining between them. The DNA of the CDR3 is TGTGCCAGCAGTTCGGATCAGAAGACTAGAAGAGGGCATTTT. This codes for CASSSDQKTRRGHF.

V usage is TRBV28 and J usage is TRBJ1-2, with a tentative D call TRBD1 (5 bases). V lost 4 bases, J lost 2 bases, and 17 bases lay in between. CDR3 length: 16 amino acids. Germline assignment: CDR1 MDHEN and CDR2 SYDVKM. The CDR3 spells CASSSLGTDYNYGYTF. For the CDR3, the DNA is TGTGCCAGCAGTTCGCTAGGGACGGATTACAACTATGGCTACACCTTC.

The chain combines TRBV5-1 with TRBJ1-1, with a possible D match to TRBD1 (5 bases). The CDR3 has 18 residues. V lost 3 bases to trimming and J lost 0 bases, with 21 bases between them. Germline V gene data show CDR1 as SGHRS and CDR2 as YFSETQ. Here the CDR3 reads CASSYGLGGPRMNTEAFF. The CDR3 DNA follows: TGCGCCAGCAGCTATGGACTTGGGGGTCCTCGAATGAACACTGAAGCTTTCTTT.

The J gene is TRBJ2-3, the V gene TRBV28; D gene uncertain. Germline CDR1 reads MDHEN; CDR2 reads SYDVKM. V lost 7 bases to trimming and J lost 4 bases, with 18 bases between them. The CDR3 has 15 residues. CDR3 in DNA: TGTGCCAGCACCGAACCTCCCATGCCCCCAGATACGCAGTATTTT. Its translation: CASTEPPMPPDTQYF. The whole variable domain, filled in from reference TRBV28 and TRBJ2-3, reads DVKVTQSSRYLVKRTGEKVFLECVQDMDHENMFWYRQDPGLGLRLIYFSYDVKMKEKGDIPEGYSVSREKKERFSLILESASTNQTSMYLCASTEPPMPPDTQYFGPGTRLTVL.

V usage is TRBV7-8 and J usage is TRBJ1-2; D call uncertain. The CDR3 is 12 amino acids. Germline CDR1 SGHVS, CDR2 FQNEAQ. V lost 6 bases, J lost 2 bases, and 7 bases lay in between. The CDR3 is CASSRENYGYTF. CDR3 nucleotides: TGTGCCAGCAGTCGAGAAAACTATGGCTACACCTTC. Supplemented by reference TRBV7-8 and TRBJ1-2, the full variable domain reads GAGVSQSPRYKVAKRGQDVALRCDPISGHVSLFWYQQALGQGPEFLTYFQNEAQLDKSGLPSDRFFAERPEGSVSTLKIQRTQQEDSAVYLCASSRENYGYTFGSGTRLTVV.

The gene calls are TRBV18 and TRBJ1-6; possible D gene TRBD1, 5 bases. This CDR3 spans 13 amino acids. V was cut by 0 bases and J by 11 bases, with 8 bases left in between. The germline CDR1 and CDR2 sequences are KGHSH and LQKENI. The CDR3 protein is CASSPPGGAPLHF. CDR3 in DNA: TGTGCCAGCTCACCACCTGGGGGTGCACCCCTCCACTTT. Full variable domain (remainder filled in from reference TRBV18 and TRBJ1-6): NAGVMQNPRHLVRRRGQEARLRCSPMKGHSHVYWYRQLPEEGLKFMVYLQKENIIDESGMPKERFSAEFPKEGPSILRIQQVVRGDSAAYFCASSPPGGAPLHFGNGTRLTVT.

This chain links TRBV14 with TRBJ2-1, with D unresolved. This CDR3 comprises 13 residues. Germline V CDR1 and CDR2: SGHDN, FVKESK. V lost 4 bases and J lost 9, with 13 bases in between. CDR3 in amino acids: CASSRPPRGEQFF. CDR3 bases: TGTGCCAGCAGCCGTCCCCCGAGAGGTGAGCAGTTCTTC.

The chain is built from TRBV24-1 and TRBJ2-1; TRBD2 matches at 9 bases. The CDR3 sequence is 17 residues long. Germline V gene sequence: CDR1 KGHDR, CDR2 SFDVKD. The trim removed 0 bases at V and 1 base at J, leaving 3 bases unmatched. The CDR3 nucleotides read TGTGCCACCAGTGATTTGCAGGCGGGAGGGTCCTACAATGAGCAGTTCTTC. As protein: CATSDLQAGGSYNEQFF.

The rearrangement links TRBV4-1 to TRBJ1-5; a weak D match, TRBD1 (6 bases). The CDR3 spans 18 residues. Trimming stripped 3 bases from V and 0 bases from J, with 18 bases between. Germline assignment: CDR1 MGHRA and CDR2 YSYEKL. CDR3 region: CASSQYEAGADSNQPQHF. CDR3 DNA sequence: TGCGCCAGCAGCCAGTACGAGGCAGGGGCCGATAGCAATCAGCCCCAGCATTTT.

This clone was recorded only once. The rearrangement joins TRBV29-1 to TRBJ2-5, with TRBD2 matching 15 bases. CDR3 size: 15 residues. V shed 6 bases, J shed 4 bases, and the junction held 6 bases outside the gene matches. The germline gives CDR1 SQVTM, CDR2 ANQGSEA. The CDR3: CSVRTSGRVRETQYF. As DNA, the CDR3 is TGCAGCGTCCGGACTAGCGGGAGGGTAAGAGAGACCCAGTACTTC.

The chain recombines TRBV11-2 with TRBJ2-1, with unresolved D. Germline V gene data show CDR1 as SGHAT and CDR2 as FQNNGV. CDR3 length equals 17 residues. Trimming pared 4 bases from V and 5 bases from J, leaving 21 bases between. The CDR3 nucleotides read TGTGCCAGCAGCTCATCCCCCAGGCTAGGGAAAAACAATGAGCAGTTCTTC. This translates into CASSSSPRLGKNNEQFF. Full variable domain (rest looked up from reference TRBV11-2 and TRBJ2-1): EAGVAQSPRYKIIEKRQSVAFWCNPISGHATLYWYQQILGQGPKLLIQFQNNGVVDDSQLPKDRFSAERLKGVDSTLKIQPAKLEDSAVYLCASSSSPRLGKNNEQFFGPGTRLTVL.

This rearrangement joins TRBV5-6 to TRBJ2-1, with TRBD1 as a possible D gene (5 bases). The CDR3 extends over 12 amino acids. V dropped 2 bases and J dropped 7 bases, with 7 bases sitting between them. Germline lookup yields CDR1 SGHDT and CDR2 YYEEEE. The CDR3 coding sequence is TGTGCCAGCAGCTTCAGGGTGAATGAGCAGTTCTTC. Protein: CASSFRVNEQFF.

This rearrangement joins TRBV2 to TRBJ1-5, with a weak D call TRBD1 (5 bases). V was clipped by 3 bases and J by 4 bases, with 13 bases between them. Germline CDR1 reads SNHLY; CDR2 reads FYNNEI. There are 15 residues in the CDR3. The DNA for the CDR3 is TGTGCCAGCAGTGATTCAGGGCGGTTGAATCAGCCCCAGCATTTT. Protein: CASSDSGRLNQPQHF.

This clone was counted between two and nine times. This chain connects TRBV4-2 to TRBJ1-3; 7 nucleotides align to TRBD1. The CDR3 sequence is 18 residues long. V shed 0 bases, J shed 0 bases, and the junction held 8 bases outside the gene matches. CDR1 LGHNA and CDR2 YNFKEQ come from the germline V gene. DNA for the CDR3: TGTGCCAGCAGCCAAGATGGGGTCAGGGGGATCTCTGGAAACACCATATATTTT. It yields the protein CASSQDGVRGISGNTIYF.